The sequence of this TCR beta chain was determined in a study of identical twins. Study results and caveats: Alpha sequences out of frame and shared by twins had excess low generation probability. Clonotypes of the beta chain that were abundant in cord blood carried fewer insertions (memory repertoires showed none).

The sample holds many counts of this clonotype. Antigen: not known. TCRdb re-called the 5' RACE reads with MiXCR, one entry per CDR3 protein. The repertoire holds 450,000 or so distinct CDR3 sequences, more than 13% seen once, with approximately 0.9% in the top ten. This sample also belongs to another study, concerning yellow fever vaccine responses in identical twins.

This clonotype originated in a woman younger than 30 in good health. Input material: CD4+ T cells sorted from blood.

As DNA, the CDR3 is TGCAGTGCCTCGCCGCAGGGGTACACTGAAGCTTTCTTT. It codes for CSASPQGYTEAFF. The chain is built from TRBV20-1 and TRBJ1-1; perhaps TRBD1 as D (6 bases). This CDR3 contains 13 residues. Trimming removed 6 bases at V and 3 bases at J, with 14 bases between. Germline V gene sequence: CDR1 DFQATT, CDR2 SNEGSKA (reference sequence).